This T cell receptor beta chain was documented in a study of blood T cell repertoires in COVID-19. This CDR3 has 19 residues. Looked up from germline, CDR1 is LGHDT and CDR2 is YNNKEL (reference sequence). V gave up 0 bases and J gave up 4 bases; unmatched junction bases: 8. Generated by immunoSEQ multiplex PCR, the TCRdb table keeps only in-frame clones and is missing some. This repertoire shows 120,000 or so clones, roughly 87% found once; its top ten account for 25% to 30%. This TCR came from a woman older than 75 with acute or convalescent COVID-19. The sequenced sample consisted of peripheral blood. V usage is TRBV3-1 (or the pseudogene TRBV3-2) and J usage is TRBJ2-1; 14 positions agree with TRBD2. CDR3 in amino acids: CASSQEGLAGDRPYNEQFF. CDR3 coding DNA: TGTGCCAGCAGCCAAGAGGGACTAGCGGGGGACCGTCCATACAATGAGCAGTTCTTC.